The 29 T cell receptor beta chains below all came from one sample that was sequenced in a study of OX40 agonist ivuxolimab in advanced cancers. This table comes from immunoSEQ multiplex PCR, and its TCRdb copy is limited to in-frame clones, with some not included. Of around 60,000 clones in the sample, approximately 90% were seen once. The sequencing used CD4+ or CD8+ T cells sorted from blood, collected in a trial of the OX40 agonist ivuxolimab. The receptors here all came from an adult with an advanced solid tumor such as melanoma, head and neck, liver or kidney cancer.

This rearrangement joins TRBV30 to TRBJ1-3; D possibly corresponds to TRBD1 (5 bases). The ends were cut back, 3 bases at V and 0 bases at J, with 12 bases in the middle. The CDR3 is made up of 15 amino acids. Germline V gene data show CDR1 as GTSNPN and CDR2 as SVGIG (reference sequence). As DNA, the CDR3 is TGTGCCTGGAGGGCCCGGGGCGACTCTGGAAACACCATATATTTT. This encodes CAWRARGDSGNTIYF.

This sequence joins TRBV28 and TRBJ2-7, with 11 bases aligning to TRBD1. This CDR3 is built from 15 residues. Germline V gives CDR1 MDHEN, CDR2 SYDVKM. V lost 5 bases, J lost 5 bases, and 8 bases stayed unmatched. The CDR3 spells CASSPTDRGQDEQYF. CDR3 bases: TGTGCCAGCAGTCCCACGGACAGGGGGCAAGACGAGCAGTACTTC.

V usage is TRBV27 and J usage is TRBJ2-1, with D possibly matching TRBD1 (5 bases). The CDR3 contains 12 residues. Germline assignment: CDR1 MNHEY and CDR2 SMNVEV (reference sequence). The V and J ends lost 5 bases and 8 bases respectively, with 10 bases between them. The CDR3 DNA reads as TGTGCCAGCAGTCAAGGGGTCGATGAGCAGTTCTTC. Protein product: CASSQGVDEQFF.

V and J are TRBV6-1 and TRBJ2-3, with 8 bases fitting TRBD2. The CDR3 totals 13 residues. The germline CDR1 and CDR2 sequences are MNHNS and SASEGT. J was trimmed by 1 base and V by 6 bases; bases with no gene match: 0. CDR3 sequence: CASRLAGTDTQYF. Written as DNA, the CDR3 is TGTGCCAGCAGACTAGCGGGCACAGATACGCAGTATTTT.

This chain uses TRBV11-2 with TRBJ2-7; no definite D call. The ends were cut back, 1 base at V and 2 bases at J, with 6 bases in the middle. Germline CDR1 reads SGHAT; CDR2 reads FQNNGV. The CDR3 has 13 residues. The CDR3 DNA reads TGTGCCAGCAGCTTAGGTCTCACCTACGAGCAGTACTTC. This codes for CASSLGLTYEQYF.

The chain is built from TRBV19 and TRBJ1-4; D call uncertain. Trimming pared 3 bases from V and 7 bases from J, leaving 9 bases between. CDR3 length equals 13 residues. CDR1 LNHDA and CDR2 SQIVND come from the germline V gene (reference sequence). CDR3: CASSIGRAEKLFF. The DNA of the CDR3 is TGTGCCAGTAGTATTGGGCGAGCTGAAAAACTGTTTTTT.

The chain carries TRBV4-1 and TRBJ2-3; unclear D gene. The V end was cut by 7 bases, the J end by 1 base, with 9 bases between. The CDR3 runs 13 residues. Per the germline V gene, CDR1 is MGHRA and CDR2 is YSYEKL. CDR3 in amino acids: CASTAPGTDTQYF. CDR3 sequence (DNA): TGCGCCAGCACGGCGCCGGGCACAGATACGCAGTATTTT.

Remarks on this clone: This same CDR3 is encoded by further DNA sequences in the sample. The chain employs TRBV28 and TRBJ1-4, with D uncertain. CDR3 size: 15 residues. Germline loops: CDR1 MDHEN, CDR2 SYDVKM. Trimming removed 0 bases at V and 8 bases at J, with 13 bases between. The CDR3 region is CASSLWSPAREKLFF. As DNA, the CDR3 is TGTGCCAGCAGTTTATGGTCTCCGGCGAGGGAAAAACTGTTTTTT.

This clone was recorded once. V is TRBV11-3 and J is TRBJ2-1; D unresolved. The CDR3 covers 13 residues. The V gene lost 8 bases and the J gene lost 5 bases, with 13 bases spanning the gap. CDR1 is SGHNT and CDR2 is YENEEA in the germline V gene. The DNA of the CDR3 is TGTGCCAGCTATCGAATTTCAGACAATGAGCAGTTCTTC. Protein product: CASYRISDNEQFF.

As DNA, the CDR3 is TGTGCCAGCAGTCCTCGGACAGGGTCCAACGTCCTGACTTTC. Its protein product is CASSPRTGSNVLTF. This chain links TRBV27 with TRBJ2-6, with 8 bases aligning to TRBD1. Trimming took 5 bases from V and 8 from J; bases not matched to a gene: 5. Germline assignment: CDR1 MNHEY and CDR2 SMNVEV (reference sequence). This CDR3 region has 14 residues. The entire variable domain, with the rest obtained from reference TRBV27 and TRBJ2-6, is as follows: EAQVTQNPRYLITVTGKKLTVTCSQNMNHEYMSWYRQDPGLGLRQIYYSMNVEVTDKGDVPEGYKVSRKEKRNFPLILESPSPNQTSLYFCASSPRTGSNVLTFGAGSRLTVL.

CDR3: CASSDGGYLSYEQYF. The CDR3 region has the DNA TGCGCCAGCAGCGATGGTGGGTACCTTTCCTACGAGCAGTACTTC. This sequence joins TRBV5-1 and TRBJ2-7, with unresolved D. The CDR3 sequence is 15 residues long. V was clipped by 4 bases and J by 1 base, with 15 bases between them. Germline V gives CDR1 SGHRS, CDR2 YFSETQ.

The chain links TRBV30 to TRBJ2-5; 11 positions agree with TRBD2. V lost 3 bases, J lost 2 bases, and 8 bases stayed unmatched. Germline V CDR1 and CDR2: GTSNPN, SVGIG (reference sequence). The CDR3 is 16 amino acids. The CDR3 nucleotides read TGTGCCTGGAGAGCTGGACTAGCGGGCGGGCAAGAGACCCAGTACTTC. Translated, it gives CAWRAGLAGGQETQYF.

The rearrangement links TRBV14 to TRBJ2-5; 7 bases align to TRBD1. The J segment lost 5 bases and the V segment lost 5 bases, leaving 5 bases of the junction unmatched. Germline-derived CDR1 and CDR2 are SGHDN and FVKESK. This CDR3 is built from 13 residues. The CDR3: CASSGCRGETQYF. The CDR3 DNA is TGTGCCAGCAGCGGATGCAGGGGGGAGACCCAGTACTTC.

About this clone: Sequence at one end of the junction differs from germline and may be a read error. J is TRBJ2-5 and V is TRBV7-7; 12 bases map to TRBD2. Germline V CDR1 and CDR2: SSHAT, FNYEAQ (reference sequence). This CDR3 is 15 amino acids long. This CDR3 is CASSLGLAGQETQYF. The CDR3 DNA reads as TGTGCTAGCAGCCTGGGACTAGCGGGTCAAGAGACCCAGTACTTC.

V gene TRBV7-9 combines with J gene TRBJ1-4, with D tentatively TRBD1 (6 bases). CDR1 is SEHNR, CDR2 FQNEAQ, per germline (reference sequence). CDR3 length: 14 residues. V lost 5 bases to trimming and J lost 8 bases, with 15 bases between them. The DNA for the CDR3 is TGTGCCAGCAGCGCCGGACAGTTAGACGAAAAACTGTTTTTT. Translation: CASSAGQLDEKLFF.

The rearrangement joins TRBV11-2 to TRBJ2-7, with 9 bases lining up with TRBD1. The CDR3 length is 14 residues. Germline CDR1 reads SGHAT; CDR2 reads FQNNGV. The V gene end was trimmed by 2 bases and the J gene end by 6 bases; junction bases not matched to a gene: 5. The CDR3 bases are TGTGCCAGCAGCTTATCTCGACAGGGGGGCGAGCAGTACTTC. Translating it yields CASSLSRQGGEQYF.

This clone was detected only once. This rearrangement joins TRBV7-3 to TRBJ2-3, with D uncertain. Trimming took 5 bases from V and 6 from J, leaving 12 bases between them. The CDR3 has 13 residues. Per germline, CDR1 SGHTA and CDR2 FQGTGA. CDR3 residues: CASSGVFGDTQYF. In nucleotides, the CDR3 is TGTGCCAGCAGCGGGGTCTTCGGGGATACGCAGTATTTT. Full variable domain (outside the CDR3, taken from reference TRBV7-3 and TRBJ2-3): GAGVSQTPSNKVTEKGKYVELRCDPISGHTALYWYRQSLGQGPEFLIYFQGTGAADDSGLPNDRFFAVRPEGSVSTLKIQRTERGDSAVYLCASSGVFGDTQYFGPGTRLTVL.

This rearrangement joins TRBV11-2 to TRBJ2-1; D gene uncertain. The CDR3 is made up of 13 amino acids. Trimming left V 1 base short and J 7 bases short, with 8 bases between. Germline V gene sequence: CDR1 SGHAT, CDR2 FQNNGV. CDR3 nucleotide sequence: TGTGCCAGCAGCTTAGTAGGTGGGAATGAGCAGTTCTTC. The encoded protein is CASSLVGGNEQFF.

There are a few counts of this clone. The chain uses TRBV28 and TRBJ2-3, with TRBD2 matching over 8 bases. Germline V gene lookup returns CDR1 MDHEN and CDR2 SYDVKM. J gave up 2 bases and V 7 bases, and 11 bases lay outside the gene matches. The CDR3 runs to 16 residues. The CDR3 reads CASTVPSGYLTDTQYF. The CDR3 nucleotides are TGTGCCAGCACCGTACCTAGCGGGTACCTCACAGATACGCAGTATTTT.

The chain employs TRBV6-1 and TRBJ2-1; D call uncertain. V dropped 7 bases and J dropped 7 bases, with 8 bases sitting between them. Germline V gives CDR1 MNHNS, CDR2 SASEGT. The CDR3 has 11 amino acids. Here the CDR3 DNA reads TGTGCCAGCAAAGAGTGGAATGAGCAGTTCTTC. Its translation is CASKEWNEQFF.

The chain employs TRBV6-5 and TRBJ2-2; D gene uncertain. V lost 8 bases and J lost 2, with 12 bases in between. This CDR3 is built from 14 residues. Germline CDR1 and CDR2: MNHEY and SVGAGI. The DNA of the CDR3 is TGTGCCAGCGGGTCCCCTTTAAACACCGGGGAGCTGTTTTTT. Translated, it gives CASGSPLNTGELFF.

This chain links TRBV30 with TRBJ2-1; a weak D match, TRBD1 (5 bases). There are 13 residues in the CDR3. Trimming left V 0 bases short and J 8 bases short, with 11 bases between. CDR1 GTSNPN and CDR2 SVGIG come from the germline V gene (reference sequence). CDR3 region: CAWSVTGWDEQFF. The CDR3 DNA reads TGTGCCTGGAGTGTAACAGGTTGGGATGAGCAGTTCTTC. The variable domain in full, with the rest retrieved from reference TRBV30 and TRBJ2-1, is SQTIHQWPATLVQPVGSPLSLECTVEGTSNPNLYWYRQAAGRGLQLLFYSVGIGQISSEVPQNLSASRPQDRQFILSSKKLLLSDSGFYLCAWSVTGWDEQFFGPGTRLTVL.

The chain's CDR3 is CSGGQGNTEAFF. The CDR3, as DNA: TGCAGCGGAGGACAGGGGAACACTGAAGCTTTCTTT. V is TRBV29-1 and J is TRBJ1-1, with TRBD1 identical over 8 bases. The CDR3 sequence is 12 residues long. Germline V gene data show CDR1 as SQVTM and CDR2 as ANQGSEA. V was pared by 7 bases and J by 1 base, with 2 bases of the junction left unmatched.

The chain combines TRBV19 with TRBJ2-2; no clear D gene. There are 14 residues in the CDR3. In germline, CDR1 is LNHDA, CDR2 SQIVND (reference sequence). Deletions cut 3 bases from V and 1 base from J, with 6 bases between. The CDR3 sequence is CASSIRQNTGELFF. The CDR3 DNA is TGTGCCAGTAGTATCCGGCAGAACACCGGGGAGCTGTTTTTT.

J is TRBJ2-1 and V is TRBV7-9; D call uncertain. Germline CDR1 is SEHNR and CDR2 is FQNEAQ (reference sequence). V was shortened by 1 base and J by 3 bases, with 7 bases between the two germline ends. The CDR3 extends over 14 amino acids. CDR3 protein: CASSLEVGYNEQFF. The CDR3 nucleotides read TGTGCCAGCAGCTTAGAGGTCGGCTACAATGAGCAGTTCTTC.

As regards this clone: A read error may account for a junction end that differs from germline. The rearrangement uses TRBV18 and TRBJ2-7, with 12 bases fitting TRBD2. Germline V gives CDR1 KGHSH, CDR2 LQKENI. CDR3 length: 16 amino acids. The CDR3 bases are TGTGCCAGCTCACTAGCGGCTAGCGGGAGGGAGGACGAGCGGTACTTC. Protein product: CASSLAASGREDERYF.

The sample holds many counts of this clone. The V gene is TRBV19, the J gene TRBJ1-5; maybe TRBD1 (6 bases). The germline V gene encodes CDR1 LNHDA and CDR2 SQIVND (reference sequence). The CDR3 is 15 amino acids. Deletions cut 3 bases from V and 2 bases from J, with 11 bases between. In DNA form, the CDR3 reads TGTGCCAGTAGTATGTTACAGGGAGGCAATCAGCCCCAGCATTTT. As protein: CASSMLQGGNQPQHF.

The gene calls are TRBV9 and TRBJ2-1, with 7 bases lining up with TRBD1. V was pared by 4 bases and J by 0 bases, with 7 bases of the junction left unmatched. Germline-derived CDR1 and CDR2 are SGDLS and YYNGEE. The CDR3 consists of 16 residues. The CDR3 bases are TGTGCCAGCAGCATGACAGGGACCAGCTCCTACAATGAGCAGTTCTTC. Translated, it gives CASSMTGTSSYNEQFF. The entire variable domain, with the rest obtained from reference TRBV9 and TRBJ2-1, is as follows: DSGVTQTPKHLITATGQRVTLRCSPRSGDLSVYWYQQSLDQGLQFLIQYYNGEERAKGNILERFSAQQFPDLHSELNLSSLELGDSALYFCASSMTGTSSYNEQFFGPGTRLTVL.

This clone was seen a handful of times. The J gene is TRBJ2-1, the V gene TRBV7-3; 14 positions match TRBD2. Germline V gene sequence: CDR1 SGHTA, CDR2 FQGTGA. V shed 5 bases, J shed 6 bases, and the junction held 12 bases outside the gene matches. This CDR3 contains 18 residues. DNA of the CDR3: TGTGCCAGCAGCACCGGTCCCGGGACTAGCGGGAGAGGCAATGAGCAGTTCTTC. This encodes CASSTGPGTSGRGNEQFF.